A single T cell receptor beta chain is shown here with its context. Its antigen is currently unknown. The data stem from a study of blood T cells in healthy people across ages. Study summary: There was about one barcoded beta molecule captured by template switching per two T cells. Study-wide results and limits: TCR beta diversity, measured per million T cells, fell in a roughly linear way with age.

Each donor had around 9.8 milliliters of peripheral blood drawn. The second PCR ran roughly 6 to 11 cycles with a sample-barcoded 5' primer and J-beta primers. MiXCR was run by TCRdb on the 5' RACE reads, yielding one entry per CDR3 protein. This sample has about 1.5 million distinct CDR3 sequences, with 40% to 50% found just once. The CDR3 runs 14 residues. Trimming took off 5 bases at V and 9 bases at J, with 16 bases between the two ends. From germline, CDR1 is KGHDR and CDR2 SFDVKD. The sequencing input was blood. The genes are TRBV24-1 and TRBJ2-1; no firm D call. The clonotype originates from a woman aged 18-30 years in good health. CDR3 nucleotide sequence: TGTGCCACCAGTGCTTCCCGGTCGGTACCTGAGCAGTTCTTC. It is translated as CATSASRSVPEQFF.